The 13 T cell receptor beta chains below were found in one sample sequenced in a study of graft-versus-host responses after intestinal transplantation. Profiled with immunoSEQ multiplex PCR; TCRdb holds only in-frame clones, not every one. The sample has about 9,500 clones; roughly 90% are singletons. The source material was PBMCs, sampled more than 230 days after intestinal transplant. These receptors all come from a human patient who received an intestinal transplant, so some T cells may come from the graft donor.

This chain joins TRBV14 and TRBJ1-3; D uncertain. Trimming removed 4 bases from V and 2 bases from J, with 6 bases in between. CDR3 length: 13 amino acids. Germline V gene lookup returns CDR1 SGHDN and CDR2 FVKESK. This CDR3 is CASSRDPGNTIYF. The CDR3 nucleotides read TGTGCCAGCAGCCGTGACCCTGGAAACACCATATATTTT.

This clone was observed once. This rearrangement joins TRBV5-1 to TRBJ2-1, with 12 nucleotides matching TRBD2. V trimming: 4 bases; J trimming: 5 bases; junction bases outside the gene matches: 4. The CDR3 runs 15 residues. Germline-derived CDR1 and CDR2 are SGHRS and YFSETQ. CDR3 coding DNA: TGCGCCAGCAGCCCGACTAGCGGGAGCGACAATGAGCAGTTCTTC. Protein product: CASSPTSGSDNEQFF.

CDR3 amino acids: CASTSQGPSNTEAFF. In DNA form, the CDR3 reads TGTGCCAGCACCTCGCAGGGGCCTTCGAACACTGAAGCTTTCTTT. V and J are TRBV13 and TRBJ1-1; tentative D call: TRBD1 (6 bases). The length of the CDR3 is 15 residues. V was clipped by 7 bases and J by 1 base, with 16 bases between them. Germline CDR1 PRHDT, CDR2 FYEKMQ (reference sequence).

The chain couples TRBV6-1 to TRBJ1-2, with TRBD1 matching 7 bases. Per germline, CDR1 MNHNS and CDR2 SASEGT. CDR3 size: 20 residues. V lost 4 bases to trimming and J lost 0 bases; unmatched junction nucleotides: 20. This CDR3 is CASSVSFQWRDRTTNYGYTF. In DNA form, the CDR3 reads TGTGCCAGCAGTGTTTCTTTTCAGTGGCGGGACAGAACCACTAACTATGGCTACACCTTC.

The rearrangement joins TRBV2 to TRBJ1-4; D uncertain. The V end lost 6 bases, the J end lost 8 bases, and 13 bases lay between the germline ends. The CDR3 totals 13 residues. Looked up from germline, CDR1 is SNHLY and CDR2 is FYNNEI. The CDR3 loop is CASSDYPREKLFF. The CDR3 coding sequence is TGTGCCAGCAGCGATTACCCACGGGAAAAACTGTTTTTT. The full variable domain, with the rest looked up from reference TRBV2 and TRBJ1-4, is EPEVTQTPSHQVTQMGQEVILRCVPISNHLYFYWYRQILGQKVEFLVSFYNNEISEKSEIFDDQFSVERPDGSNFTLKIRSTKLEDSAMYFCASSDYPREKLFFGSGTQLSVL.

This rearrangement joins TRBV28 to TRBJ1-3; 9 bases line up with TRBD1. CDR3 length: 17 residues. Germline assignment: CDR1 MDHEN and CDR2 SYDVKM. V dropped 4 bases and J dropped 3; count of bases not matched to a gene: 10. CDR3 protein: CASSSGTGLAFGNTIYF. CDR3 sequence (DNA): TGTGCCAGCAGTTCGGGGACAGGGTTGGCGTTTGGAAACACCATATATTTT.

This chain uses TRBV27 with TRBJ2-5; 13 bases line up with TRBD2. The CDR3 loop spans 17 amino acids. CDR1 and CDR2 (germline): MNHEY, SMNVEV (reference sequence). Trimming removed 5 bases from V and 5 bases from J; junction bases left unmatched: 11. CDR3 nucleotide sequence: TGTGCCAGCAGTCCCGGACTAGCGGGAGACCAACCCGAGACCCAGTACTTC. Its protein is CASSPGLAGDQPETQYF.

The chain links TRBV27 to TRBJ1-1, with D possibly being TRBD1 (6 bases). Trimming took 7 bases from V and 2 from J, leaving 26 bases between them. CDR1 is MNHEY, CDR2 SMNVEV, per germline (reference sequence). There are 18 residues in the CDR3. CDR3 in amino acids: CASIYRSYGGAGNTEAFF. The CDR3 nucleotides read TGTGCCAGCATATATCGATCTTACGGGGGGGCAGGTAACACTGAAGCTTTCTTT.

The V gene is TRBV10-3, the J gene TRBJ2-2; 12 bases align to TRBD2. V lost 2 bases, J lost 6 bases, and 1 base stayed unmatched. CDR1 is ENHRY and CDR2 is SYGVKD in the germline V gene. This CDR3 is built from 15 residues. As DNA, the CDR3 is TGTGCCATCAGTGAGAGACTAGCGGGAGCCGGGGAGCTGTTTTTT. Translation: CAISERLAGAGELFF.

This rearrangement joins TRBV6-1 to TRBJ1-1, with 9 nucleotides matching TRBD1. Germline V CDR1 and CDR2: MNHNS, SASEGT. J was trimmed by 1 base and V by 3 bases; bases with no gene match: 12. This CDR3 comprises 18 residues. Here the CDR3 DNA reads TGTGCCAGCAGTGACCTCTGGACAGGGGAGTTTAGGAACACTGAAGCTTTCTTT. Encoded protein: CASSDLWTGEFRNTEAFF.

The chain employs TRBV19 and TRBJ1-2, with TRBD1 matching over 8 bases. This CDR3 has 16 residues. V was clipped by 5 bases and J by 8 bases; unmatched bases: 16. Looked up from germline, CDR1 is LNHDA and CDR2 is SQIVND (reference sequence). The CDR3 here is CASSLPGPGGLGGYTF. DNA of the CDR3: TGTGCCAGTAGTCTACCAGGCCCAGGGGGCTTGGGGGGCTACACCTTC.

The rearrangement uses TRBV7-2 and TRBJ2-1, with D hard to call. Germline lookup yields CDR1 SGHTA and CDR2 FQGNSA. V lost 5 bases and J lost 7, with 6 bases in between. This CDR3 contains 11 residues. For the CDR3, the DNA is TGTGCCAGCAGCCCTAGGAATGAGCAGTTCTTC. It codes for CASSPRNEQFF.

This chain links TRBV7-3 with TRBJ2-6, with 10 bases aligning to TRBD2. Losses at the gene ends were 4 bases for V and 4 bases for J; bases not matched to a gene: 4. The CDR3 runs 16 residues. Germline CDR1 is SGHTA and CDR2 is FQGTGA. CDR3 residues: CASSYGTSAGANVLTF. The CDR3 coding sequence is TGTGCCAGCAGCTATGGGACTAGCGCCGGGGCCAACGTCCTGACTTTC.